The 13 T cell receptor beta chains presented below share a single source sample, sequenced in a study of CD8 T cells in ankylosing spondylitis (dated by TCRdb to the late 2010s). Libraries were built with 5' RACE. Data came from an Illumina HiSeq 2500. Through fastp at Q25 and MiXCR, TCRdb rebuilt clones from the public reads, retaining in-frame beta chains. CDR3 protein duplicates are merged, each entry listing the most common genes and DNA. The sample records approximately 300,000 distinct CDR3 sequences, about 20% of which are singletons. The ten most abundant clones make up under 8.5% of the sample. The sequenced sample was blood, either unsorted or a sorted T cell fraction (not recorded which). The receptors were gathered from a male donor with ankylosing spondylitis or in good health (not recorded which).

This clonotype has just one count. The junction departs from the called germline gene at one end, perhaps through a read error. J is TRBJ2-5 and V is TRBV28; TRBD1 is a possible D gene (5 bases). CDR3 size: 15 residues. Germline V gives CDR1 MDHEN, CDR2 SYDVKM. CDR3 in amino acids: CANSPPDRALETQYF. The CDR3 DNA follows: TGTGCCAACAGTCCTCCCGACAGAGCTTTGGAGACCCAGTACTTC.

The V gene is TRBV6-4, the J gene TRBJ2-5; TRBD2 matches 10 bases. V was pared by 2 bases and J by 2 bases, with 11 bases of the junction left unmatched. Germline CDR1 reads MRHNA; CDR2 reads SNTAGT. This CDR3 has 18 residues. CDR3 sequence: CASSDPGGLAVTQETQYF. The CDR3 coding sequence is TGTGCCAGCAGTGACCCGGGAGGACTAGCGGTGACTCAAGAGACCCAGTACTTC.

This sequence joins TRBV3-1 and TRBJ1-5; D possibly corresponds to TRBD1 (5 bases). The CDR3 covers 13 residues. V was cut by 5 bases and J by 6 bases, with 11 bases left in between. The V gene's germline CDR1 is LGHDT and CDR2 YNNKEL (reference sequence). The CDR3 DNA reads as TGTGCCAGCAGCGGGACCCGAGGTCAGCCCCAGCATTTT. Translating it yields CASSGTRGQPQHF.

In its sample, this clonotype was seen a few times. The chain recombines TRBV6-1 with TRBJ1-5; D uncertain. The ends were cut back, 7 bases at V and 4 bases at J, with 8 bases in the middle. CDR1 is MNHNS and CDR2 is SASEGT in the germline V gene. The CDR3 has 12 residues. The CDR3 here is CASTTTNQPQHF. CDR3 DNA: TGTGCCAGCACGACGACAAATCAGCCCCAGCATTTT.

V usage is TRBV7-2 and J usage is TRBJ2-3; maybe TRBD1 (6 bases). This CDR3 region has 13 residues. The V gene lost 1 base and the J gene lost 12 bases, with 14 bases spanning the gap. Germline V gene lookup returns CDR1 SGHTA and CDR2 FQGNSA. CDR3 in amino acids: CASSLGPGGPQYF. The CDR3 DNA reads as TGTGCCAGCAGCTTAGGGCCTGGGGGCCCTCAGTATTTT. The full variable domain, with the rest looked up from reference TRBV7-2 and TRBJ2-3, is GAGVSQSPSNKVTEKGKDVELRCDPISGHTALYWYRQSLGQGLEFLIYFQGNSAPDKSGLPSDRFSAERTGGSVSTLTIQRTQQEDSAVYLCASSLGPGGPQYFGPGTRLTVL.

This clonotype has at least ten counts. The rearrangement joins TRBV10-3 to TRBJ2-3; the D gene is possibly TRBD1 (6 bases). Germline V gene data show CDR1 as ENHRY and CDR2 as SYGVKD. Trimming shortened V by 8 bases and J by 0 bases, and 12 bases separated the two germline ends. The CDR3 contains 14 residues. CDR3 protein: CAILSDSSTDTQYF. As DNA, the CDR3 is TGTGCCATCCTCTCGGACAGTAGCACAGATACGCAGTATTTT.

The chain joins TRBV5-1 to TRBJ2-2; D assignment may be TRBD1 or TRBD2 (5 bases each). V lost 1 base and J lost 0, with 10 bases in between. The CDR3 sequence is 16 residues long. Germline assignment: CDR1 SGHRS and CDR2 YFSETQ. The DNA of the CDR3 is TGCGCCAGCAGCTTGTATCAGGGAGCGAACACCGGGGAGCTGTTTTTT. This encodes CASSLYQGANTGELFF.

V and J are TRBV7-9 and TRBJ2-5; the match to TRBD1 covers 9 bases. Per germline, CDR1 SEHNR and CDR2 FQNEAQ (reference sequence). J was trimmed by 5 bases and V by 11 bases; bases with no gene match: 6. CDR3 size: 12 residues. The CDR3 nucleotides read TGTGCCGGAGGGACAGGGATCGAGACCCAGTACTTC. Translated, it gives CAGGTGIETQYF.

The genes are TRBV4-2 and TRBJ2-3, with unresolved D. Between the trimmed V and J ends, which lost 0 bases and 0 bases, there was a span of 10 bases. Germline CDR1 and CDR2: LGHNA and YNFKEQ. The CDR3 runs to 16 residues. The CDR3 sequence: CASSQDSGLSTDTQYF. The CDR3 region has the DNA TGTGCCAGCAGCCAAGATTCGGGCCTTAGCACAGATACGCAGTATTTT.

The genes are TRBV28 and TRBJ2-4; 7 bases fit TRBD2. The germline gives CDR1 MDHEN, CDR2 SYDVKM. The CDR3 spans 17 residues. The trim removed 5 bases at V and 1 base at J, leaving 11 bases unmatched. The CDR3 DNA reads TGTGCCAGCAGTGGACGTTTGCTGGGGGGGGCCAAAAACATTCAGTACTTC. Its protein is CASSGRLLGGAKNIQYF.

This clonotype was recorded a few times. V and J are TRBV24-1 and TRBJ2-1; 12 nucleotides agree with TRBD2. V lost 4 bases and J lost 8; bases outside the gene matches: 11. CDR3 length equals 17 residues. Germline CDR1 reads KGHDR; CDR2 reads SFDVKD. CDR3 coding DNA: TGTGCCACCAGTGAACCCCTCCTAGCGGGGGGGCCGGATGAGCAGTTCTTC. Its translation is CATSEPLLAGGPDEQFF.

V usage is TRBV29-1 and J usage is TRBJ2-3, with TRBD2 matching over 10 bases. With 6 bases clipped from V and 6 bases from J, the junction kept 9 bases outside the gene matches. This CDR3 contains 14 residues. Germline CDR1 SQVTM, CDR2 ANQGSEA. CDR3 amino acids: CSVGTAGGSDTQYF. In DNA, the CDR3 is TGCAGCGTGGGGACAGCGGGAGGGAGTGATACGCAGTATTTT.

This clonotype occurred a few times. The genes are TRBV7-8 and TRBJ2-3; D not resolved. Germline V gene lookup returns CDR1 SGHVS and CDR2 FQNEAQ. Trimming stripped 2 bases from V and 0 bases from J, with 6 bases between. The CDR3 has 14 residues. The CDR3 loop reads CASSLMRSTDTQYF. The CDR3 DNA is TGTGCCAGCAGCTTAATGCGGAGCACAGATACGCAGTATTTT.